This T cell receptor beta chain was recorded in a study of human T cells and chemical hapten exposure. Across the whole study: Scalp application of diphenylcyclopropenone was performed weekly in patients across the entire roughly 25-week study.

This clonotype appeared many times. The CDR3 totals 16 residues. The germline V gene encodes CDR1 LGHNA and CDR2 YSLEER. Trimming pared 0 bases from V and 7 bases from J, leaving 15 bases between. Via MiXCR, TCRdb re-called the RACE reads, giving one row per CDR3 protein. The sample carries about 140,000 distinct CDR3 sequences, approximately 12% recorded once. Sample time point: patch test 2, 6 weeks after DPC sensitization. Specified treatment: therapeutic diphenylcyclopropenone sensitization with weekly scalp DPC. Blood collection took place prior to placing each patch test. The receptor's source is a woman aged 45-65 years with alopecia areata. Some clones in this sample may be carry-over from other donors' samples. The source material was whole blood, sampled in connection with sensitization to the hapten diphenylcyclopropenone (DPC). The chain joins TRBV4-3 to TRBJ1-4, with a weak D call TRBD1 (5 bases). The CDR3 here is CASSQDLGGAREKLFF. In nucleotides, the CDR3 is TGCGCCAGCAGCCAAGATTTAGGTGGGGCGCGTGAAAAACTGTTTTTT.